Listed below are T cell receptor beta chains from one sample, sequenced in a study of identical twins. TCRdb reprocessed the 5' RACE reads via MiXCR and lists one record per CDR3 protein. The sample holds fewer than 900,000 distinct CDR3 sequences, over 20% seen once. This same sample was also taken into another study, of T cells expressing NK-cell markers.

Sequenced: PBMCs. The receptors originated from a woman under 30 in good health. Each CDR3 is given without its conserved first and last residue. The order of the fields is J gene, V gene, CDR3 protein.

TRBJ2-1 TRBV10-3 ASDRTSGSSEQF
TRBJ2-7 TRBV11-2 ASTVGAEQY
TRBJ2-1 TRBV29-1 SVEDGGWVSYNEQF
TRBJ2-1 TRBV6-1 ASSEGVQGEQF
TRBJ1-1 TRBV5-1 ASSWGAERGNTEAF
TRBJ2-5 TRBV20-1 SARGTLGTQY
TRBJ2-7 TRBV4-2 ASSQSPQYEQY
TRBJ2-7 TRBV12-3/TRBV12-4 ASSYIRRTNSYEQY
TRBJ2-3 TRBV20-1 SPSGQGFTDTQY
TRBJ2-5 TRBV15 ATSRGLGRLGETQY
TRBJ1-3 TRBV5-1 ASRGQFSGNTIY
TRBJ2-7 TRBV12-3/TRBV12-4 ASSFTGGNEQY
TRBJ2-5 TRBV4-3 ASSQSTRETQY
TRBJ2-7 TRBV6-1 ASSRSLAGLGEQY
TRBJ2-2 TRBV13 ASRTGEHTGELF
TRBJ1-4 TRBV5-1 ASSPDRGREKLF
TRBJ2-6 TRBV9 ASSVSGANVLT
TRBJ2-5 TRBV7-6 ASSLWASVGETQY
TRBJ2-2 TRBV6-2/TRBV6-3 ASRRNTGELF
TRBJ2-2 TRBV6-5 ASSYWERRWAGELF
TRBJ2-1 TRBV5-6 ASSFWSLSNEQF
TRBJ2-5 TRBV25-1 ASSPRTNQETQY
TRBJ2-7 TRBV7-2 ASSLLATEQY